This TCR beta chain was recorded in a study of blood T cell repertoires in COVID-19. This CDR3 is built from 14 residues. Looked up from germline, CDR1 is KGHSH and CDR2 is LQKENI. Trimming shortened V by 6 bases and J by 6 bases, and 18 bases separated the two germline ends. The assay was immunoSEQ multiplex PCR, and TCRdb's table has in-frame clones only and misses some. This table has about 300,000 clones, about 87% appearing once. Material: peripheral blood. This clonotype was sampled from a woman between 50 and 59 years old with COVID-19, enrolled during active disease. This chain uses TRBV18 with TRBJ2-7; tentatively, D is TRBD1 (6 bases). The CDR3 region has the DNA TGTGCCAGCTCCCCCCAAAGGGGGTACGGCGAGCAGTACTTC. Amino acids: CASSPQRGYGEQYF.